This TCR beta chain was captured by sequencing in a study of cytomegalovirus exposure and HLA in healthy donors. General observations from the study: Rare sequences made up most TCRs, while some public TCRs were found in many donors. TCR beta chains numbering more than 150 were designated cytomegalovirus-associated. In the roughly 110 validation repertoires, 94% of cluster scores exceeded 0, per a later analysis. Specific recognition of CMV antigens was confirmed in vitro for a few chains (all CMV-associated).

Sequencing used immunoSEQ multiplex PCR; TCRdb keeps in-frame clones, though not all of them. This sample yields over 200,000 clones, of which 70% to 90% are seen a single time; around 5.6% belongs to the top ten. Losses at the gene ends were 3 bases for V and 4 bases for J; bases not matched to a gene: 5. Germline CDR1 and CDR2: LNHDA and SQIVND (reference sequence). The CDR3 totals 15 residues. About this clone: Its antigen is still unknown.

The TCR comes from a woman under 30 in good health and CMV-seronegative. V gene TRBV19 combines with J gene TRBJ2-2; 7 bases match TRBD2. Material for sequencing was PBMCs. The CDR3 here is CASSMAGVSTGELFF. In DNA, the CDR3 is TGTGCCAGTAGTATGGCGGGAGTCAGCACCGGGGAGCTGTTTTTT.